This T cell receptor (beta chain) originates from a study of cytomegalovirus exposure and HLA in healthy donors. About this clone itself: Its antigen is as yet unknown.

This CDR3 comprises 14 residues. The V and J ends lost 4 bases and 5 bases respectively, with 15 bases between them. The germline V gene has CDR1 SGHRS and CDR2 YFSETQ. The PCR employed 60 Vbeta primers together with 13 Jbeta primers. The protocol was immunoSEQ multiplex PCR, while the TCRdb copy is restricted to in-frame clones and leaves out a portion. This table holds some 220,000 clones, roughly four fifths found once. General observations from the study: TRBV6-2, TRBV6-3 and other indistinguishable V segments were excluded. An analysis that was carried out later associated some 17,000 TCR beta sequences with HLA alleles at 0.05 false discovery rate.

The chain uses TRBV5-1 and TRBJ2-5; D might be TRBD2 (6 bases). The sample consisted of PBMCs. The origin of this receptor is a woman aged 40 to 55 in good health and CMV-seronegative. CDR3 sequence reads: CASSVGGVRETQYF. The DNA for the CDR3 is TGCGCCAGCAGCGTTGGCGGGGTGAGGGAGACCCAGTACTTC.